The 29 T cell receptor beta chains in this list originate from one sample, sequenced in a study of cytomegalovirus exposure and HLA in healthy donors. In the PCR, 60 Vbeta and 13 Jbeta primers were used. Produced via immunoSEQ multiplex PCR; TCRdb's table is partial and in-frame only. The sample carries some 270,000 clones, approximately 91% recorded once. The sample consisted of PBMCs. The receptors derive from a girl between 2 and 10 years old in good health and CMV-seronegative.

This clone is a singleton in its sample. V usage is TRBV15 and J usage is TRBJ1-1; tentatively, D is TRBD1 (6 bases). Germline values: CDR1 LNHNV, CDR2 YYDKDF (reference sequence). This CDR3 contains 13 residues. The V and J ends lost 8 bases and 5 bases respectively, with 15 bases between them. The chain's CDR3 is CATRPTGGTEAFF. In DNA form, the CDR3 reads TGTGCCACCCGACCGACAGGTGGGACTGAAGCTTTCTTT.

A single count supports this clone. This CDR3 is CASSAGQGSTDTQYF. The DNA for the CDR3 is TGCGCCAGCAGTGCCGGACAGGGGAGTACAGATACGCAGTATTTT. The chain uses TRBV10-1 and TRBJ2-3, with 9 bases identical to TRBD1. The CDR3 sequence is 15 residues long. Trimming cost V 4 bases and J 3 bases; bases outside gene matches: 5. Germline V gene sequence: CDR1 WNHNN, CDR2 SYGVQD (reference sequence).

This clone was picked up a small number of times. This rearrangement joins TRBV28 to TRBJ2-4, with 7 bases aligning to TRBD1. The CDR3 runs to 14 residues. Germline-derived CDR1 and CDR2 are MDHEN and SYDVKM. V was pared by 8 bases and J by 2 bases, with 6 bases of the junction left unmatched. As DNA, the CDR3 is TGTGCCAGCGGTCACAGGGGAACCAAAAACATTCAGTACTTC. This gives the protein CASGHRGTKNIQYF.

The V call is TRBV18, the J call TRBJ1-5, with 8 bases lining up with TRBD1. Trimming at V came to 5 bases and at J to 5 bases, leaving 2 bases not matched to a gene. The CDR3 extends over 13 amino acids. Germline V gene sequence: CDR1 KGHSH, CDR2 LQKENI. The CDR3 bases are TGTGCCAGCTCAGGGACAGGAGATCAGCCCCAGCATTTT. Translated: CASSGTGDQPQHF.

The rearrangement uses TRBV27 and TRBJ1-1; tentatively, D is TRBD1 (6 bases). Germline loops: CDR1 MNHEY, CDR2 SMNVEV (reference sequence). V lost 5 bases to trimming and J lost 3 bases, with 16 bases between them. This CDR3 is 15 amino acids long. The CDR3 protein is CASSREDSWYTEAFF. CDR3 nucleotides: TGTGCCAGCAGTCGAGAGGACAGTTGGTACACTGAAGCTTTCTTT.

In this sample, this clone turned up once. The rearrangement joins TRBV2 to TRBJ1-1, with TRBD1 matching over 11 bases. This CDR3 is built from 13 residues. Trimming removed 6 bases from V and 4 bases from J; junction bases left unmatched: 1. CDR1 SNHLY and CDR2 FYNNEI come from the germline V gene. The CDR3: CASSGTGGTEAFF. The CDR3 DNA reads as TGTGCCAGCAGCGGGACAGGGGGCACTGAAGCTTTCTTT.

The chain recombines TRBV27 with TRBJ2-3; D is undetermined. V lost 3 bases and J lost 4, with 8 bases in between. Germline lookup yields CDR1 MNHEY and CDR2 SMNVEV (reference sequence). The CDR3 has 13 residues. The CDR3 loop is CASSFSHSDTQYF. CDR3 nucleotide sequence: TGTGCCAGCAGTTTTAGTCATTCAGATACGCAGTATTTT.

The gene calls are TRBV10-2 and TRBJ1-1; tentatively, D is TRBD1 (6 bases). Germline CDR1 reads WSHSY; CDR2 reads SAAADI. The CDR3 is 14 residues long. Trimming removed 4 bases from V and 0 bases from J, with 9 bases in between. As DNA, the CDR3 is TGCGCCAGCAGTGGACAGGTAGTGAACACTGAAGCTTTCTTT. It translates to CASSGQVVNTEAFF.

This clone was counted only a few times. This chain connects TRBV10-3 to TRBJ2-7, with TRBD1 matching 11 bases. This CDR3 region has 15 residues. The V and J ends lost 11 bases and 1 base, in that order; junction bases with no gene match: 10. Looked up from germline, CDR1 is ENHRY and CDR2 is SYGVKD. CDR3 amino acids: CAASRDRGYSYEQYF. As DNA, the CDR3 is TGTGCCGCGTCACGGGACAGGGGGTATTCCTACGAGCAGTACTTC.

This clone was seen once. J is TRBJ1-3 and V is TRBV30; D call uncertain. The V end lost 8 bases, the J end lost 0 bases, and 14 bases lay between the germline ends. CDR1 is GTSNPN, CDR2 SVGIG, per germline (reference sequence). The CDR3 has 14 amino acids. In DNA form, the CDR3 reads TGTGCCACCCCGCAGGAAGACTCTGGAAACACCATATATTTT. This codes for CATPQEDSGNTIYF.

The chain has TRBV11-2 and TRBJ2-3, with 11 nucleotides matching TRBD2. The germline gives CDR1 SGHAT, CDR2 FQNNGV. The V and J ends lost 8 bases and 5 bases, in that order; junction bases with no gene match: 6. The CDR3 sequence is 14 residues long. The CDR3 DNA is TGTGCCAGCGGGACTAGCGGTGGGCGAGATACGCAGTATTTT. This codes for CASGTSGGRDTQYF.

The chain has TRBV13 and TRBJ2-1, with TRBD2 matching over 8 bases. After removal of 1 base from V and 4 bases from J, the junction contained 12 bases not matched to a gene. In germline, CDR1 is PRHDT, CDR2 FYEKMQ (reference sequence). The CDR3 covers 18 residues. CDR3 in amino acids: CASSLASRGGPPYNEQFF. CDR3 coding DNA: TGTGCCAGCAGCTTAGCTTCCCGCGGGGGGCCTCCGTACAATGAGCAGTTCTTC.

V and J are TRBV6-5 and TRBJ2-1; 10 positions agree with TRBD2. V dropped 9 bases and J dropped 6; count of bases not matched to a gene: 11. CDR1 MNHEY and CDR2 SVGAGI come from the germline V gene. The CDR3 consists of 15 residues. CDR3 DNA: TGTGCCAGTATGTCTCTAGCGGGAGCCCCCAATGAGCAGTTCTTC. It encodes CASMSLAGAPNEQFF.

This chain uses TRBV5-4 with TRBJ2-7; maybe TRBD2 (6 bases). From germline, CDR1 is SGHNT and CDR2 YYREEE (reference sequence). This CDR3 is 12 amino acids long. V was pared by 4 bases and J by 4 bases, with 9 bases between. CDR3 DNA sequence: TGTGCCAGCAGCATCGGGAGTTACGAGCAGTACTTC. As protein: CASSIGSYEQYF. Complete variable domain (other parts from reference TRBV5-4 and TRBJ2-7): ETGVTQSPTHLIKTRGQQVTLRCSSQSGHNTVSWYQQALGQGPQFIFQYYREEENGRGNFPPRFSGLQFPNYSSELNVNALELDDSALYLCASSIGSYEQYFGPGTRLTVT.

The chain couples TRBV6-5 to TRBJ2-5; perhaps TRBD1 as D (5 bases). The DNA matches TRBJ2-7 better at its end, which makes the J call doubtful. Germline V gene data show CDR1 as MNHEY and CDR2 as SVGAGI. This CDR3 has 16 amino acids. The CDR3 reads CASSYSVPGYAYEQYF. For the CDR3, the DNA is TGTGCCAGCAGTTACTCGGTCCCAGGGTATGCCTACGAGCAGTACTTC.

The genes are TRBV7-2 and TRBJ2-3, with D tentatively TRBD1 (6 bases). This CDR3 contains 14 residues. CDR1 and CDR2 from the germline V gene are SGHTA and FQGNSA. The V gene lost 2 bases and the J gene lost 4 bases, with 10 bases spanning the gap. The CDR3 region is CASSLIQGSDTQYF. CDR3 in DNA: TGTGCCAGCAGCTTAATCCAGGGGTCAGATACGCAGTATTTT. The full variable domain, completed using reference TRBV7-2 and TRBJ2-3, is GAGVSQSPSNKVTEKGKDVELRCDPISGHTALYWYRQSLGQGLEFLIYFQGNSAPDKSGLPSDRFSAERTGGSVSTLTIQRTQQEDSAVYLCASSLIQGSDTQYFGPGTRLTVL.

The gene calls are TRBV6-1 and TRBJ2-3; maybe TRBD1 (5 bases). Germline loops: CDR1 MNHNS, CDR2 SASEGT. V shed 8 bases and J shed 3 bases, with 9 bases lying between them. This CDR3 contains 12 residues. The CDR3 sequence is CASWGGTDTQYF. CDR3 nucleotides: TGTGCCAGCTGGGGCGGAACAGATACGCAGTATTTT.

The chain uses TRBV19 and TRBJ2-7; TRBD2 matches 8 bases. There are 15 residues in the CDR3. CDR1 and CDR2 (germline): LNHDA, SQIVND (reference sequence). The V and J ends lost 2 bases and 2 bases, in that order; junction bases with no gene match: 5. The DNA for the CDR3 is TGTGCCAGTAGTATAAATCCGGGGGGGGCCTACGAGCAGTACTTC. Its translation: CASSINPGGAYEQYF. Together with reference TRBV19 and TRBJ2-7, the CDR3 gives the full variable domain: DGGITQSPKYLFRKEGQNVTLSCEQNLNHDAMYWYRQDPGQGLRLIYYSQIVNDFQKGDIAEGYSVSREKKESFPLTVTSAQKNPTAFYLCASSINPGGAYEQYFGPGTRLTVT.

The chain uses TRBV2 and TRBJ1-4; D may be TRBD1 (5 bases). The CDR3 is made up of 14 amino acids. The V and J ends lost 6 bases and 7 bases respectively, with 15 bases between them. CDR1 is SNHLY and CDR2 is FYNNEI in the germline V gene. The CDR3 sequence: CASRARVNREKLFF. CDR3 DNA sequence: TGTGCCAGCAGGGCCAGGGTGAATCGTGAAAAACTGTTTTTT. Together with reference TRBV2 and TRBJ1-4, the CDR3 gives the full variable domain: EPEVTQTPSHQVTQMGQEVILRCVPISNHLYFYWYRQILGQKVEFLVSFYNNEISEKSEIFDDQFSVERPDGSNFTLKIRSTKLEDSAMYFCASRARVNREKLFFGSGTQLSVL.

V usage is TRBV29-1 and J usage is TRBJ1-4; TRBD1 is a possible D gene (5 bases). Trimming pared 1 base from V and 7 bases from J, leaving 19 bases between. The CDR3 totals 16 residues. CDR1 and CDR2 (germline): SQVTM, ANQGSEA. The CDR3: CSVEGGGRGYVEKLFF. The DNA of the CDR3 is TGCAGCGTTGAAGGGGGGGGAAGAGGGTATGTTGAAAAACTGTTTTTT.

This clone was recorded only once. The chain combines TRBV9 with TRBJ2-1; 7 bases are a match to TRBD2. The CDR3 spans 17 residues. The germline CDR1 and CDR2 sequences are SGDLS and YYNGEE. With 2 bases clipped from V and 0 bases from J, the junction kept 8 bases outside the gene matches. The CDR3 sequence is CASSVDRSGGSYNEQFF. As DNA, the CDR3 is TGTGCCAGCAGCGTGGACCGCTCGGGGGGCTCCTACAATGAGCAGTTCTTC.

The chain uses TRBV19 and TRBJ2-2; 10 bases fit TRBD2. Germline V gene sequence: CDR1 LNHDA, CDR2 SQIVND (reference sequence). Trimming removed 4 bases from V and 1 base from J; junction bases left unmatched: 0. This CDR3 has 15 amino acids. CDR3 region: CASSTSGGNTGELFF. CDR3 coding DNA: TGTGCCAGTAGTACTAGCGGGGGGAACACCGGGGAGCTGTTTTTT.

The V call is TRBV6-5, the J call TRBJ1-3; no reliable D call. The CDR3 is 15 residues long. From germline, CDR1 is MNHEY and CDR2 SVGAGI. The germline V and J ends were trimmed by 5 bases and 0 bases, with 11 bases remaining between them. The CDR3 sequence: CASSPQRSSGNTIYF. The CDR3 DNA reads TGTGCCAGCAGTCCCCAGCGGAGCTCTGGAAACACCATATATTTT.

This clone showed up just once. The chain has TRBV6-6 and TRBJ1-1; 7 nucleotides match TRBD1. The germline V gene encodes CDR1 MNHNY and CDR2 SVGAGI (reference sequence). The CDR3 extends over 14 amino acids. V trimming: 4 bases; J trimming: 3 bases; junction bases outside the gene matches: 5. CDR3 nucleotide sequence: TGTGCCAGCAGTTTCCGACAGGGAGACACTGAAGCTTTCTTT. This sequence encodes CASSFRQGDTEAFF.

The CDR3 DNA reads TGCGCCAGCAGAATAGGTAGCTCCAATGAGCAGTTCTTC. Translating gives CASRIGSSNEQFF. The rearrangement uses TRBV5-1 and TRBJ2-1; D is uncertain. The germline V gene has CDR1 SGHRS and CDR2 YFSETQ. The V and J ends lost 5 bases and 6 bases respectively, with 12 bases between them. The CDR3 covers 13 residues.

This chain uses TRBV9 with TRBJ2-1; possibly TRBD2 for D (6 bases). The germline V and J ends were trimmed by 3 bases and 2 bases, with 18 bases remaining between them. The V gene's germline CDR1 is SGDLS and CDR2 YYNGEE. There are 17 residues in the CDR3. The CDR3 DNA reads as TGTGCCAGCAGCGCACCCTTCGGGACTGCTACCTACAATGAGCAGTTCTTC. The encoded protein is CASSAPFGTATYNEQFF.

The chain has TRBV7-3 and TRBJ2-1; no clear D gene. The CDR3 spans 13 residues. CDR1 and CDR2 (germline): SGHTA, FQGTGA. Trimming took 2 bases from V and 8 from J, leaving 10 bases between them. DNA for the CDR3: TGTGCCAGCAGCTTATACTTGCTGGATGAGCAGTTCTTC. Protein: CASSLYLLDEQFF.

The rearrangement joins TRBV20-1 to TRBJ1-2; 8 bases line up with TRBD1. The CDR3 is made up of 11 amino acids. V shed 5 bases and J 10 bases; nucleotides not matched to a gene: 6. The germline V gene encodes CDR1 DFQATT and CDR2 SNEGSKA (reference sequence). The CDR3 region is CSALEDRDYTF. The CDR3 DNA is TGCAGTGCTCTAGAGGACAGGGACTACACCTTC.

The rearrangement uses TRBV25-1 and TRBJ2-3; 8 bases align to TRBD2. Germline CDR1 reads MGHDK; CDR2 reads SYGVNS. The junction had 6 bases not matched to a gene; V was cut back by 7 bases and J by 3 bases. The CDR3 runs 14 residues. CDR3: CASNQAGGTDTQYF. CDR3 in DNA: TGTGCCAGCAACCAGGCGGGAGGAACAGATACGCAGTATTTT. Full variable domain (outside the CDR3, taken from reference TRBV25-1 and TRBJ2-3): EADIYQTPRYLVIGTGKKITLECSQTMGHDKMYWYQQDPGMELHLIHYSYGVNSTEKGDLSSESTVSRIRTEHFPLTLESARPSHTSQYLCASNQAGGTDTQYFGPGTRLTVL.